Below, one T cell receptor beta chain is given with its context. Its antigen remains unknown. Vbeta (60) and Jbeta (13) primers were used in the PCR. Method: immunoSEQ multiplex PCR; TCRdb's copy keeps in-frame clones and lacks some. The sample lists around 170,000 clones, under 80% occurring once. The data were obtained in a study of cytomegalovirus exposure and HLA in healthy donors. Study-level points and caveats: By a later analysis, the bulk of CMV-associated TCR beta chains appeared HLA-restricted. Researchers reported in a later analysis that a missense DCLRE1C variant was tied to TCR beta V- and J-gene trimming.

This CDR3 region has 14 residues. Germline CDR1 is SGHDT and CDR2 is YYEEEE. V was clipped by 0 bases and J by 5 bases, with 11 bases between them. The receptor comes from a woman aged 30 to 39 in good health and CMV-seropositive. The V and J genes are TRBV5-6 and TRBJ1-1; D unresolved. Source material: PBMCs. The CDR3 here is CASSLGPSKTEAFF. CDR3 nucleotide sequence: TGTGCCAGCAGCTTGGGGCCGTCCAAGACTGAAGCTTTCTTT.